The rows below give T cell receptor beta chains drawn from one sample of a study of Graves' ophthalmopathy and Graves' hyperthyroidism. TCRdb fed the multiplex PCR reads into MiXCR, producing one record per CDR3 protein. The data hold some 240,000 distinct CDR3 sequences, with around 50% observed a single time. Sequencing was done on a sample of peripheral blood. These receptors all stem from an adult man with Graves' ophthalmopathy. Each CDR3 is given with its conserved first and last residue. Each record gives: J gene, V gene, D gene, clone size, CDR3 DNA, CDR3 protein. The D gene is left open where the match is weak. Clone size is given for some rows only: seen once, a few or many times, or a class if the clone is expanded.

j_call: TRBJ2-7; v_call: TRBV5-1; d_call: TRBD2; clone_size: -; cdr3_nt: TGCGCCAGCAGCCCTACTGGCGGGGGGTCCTACGAGCAGTACTTC; cdr3_aa: CASSPTGGGSYEQYF
j_call: TRBJ1-4; v_call: TRBV20-1; d_call: -; clone_size: -; cdr3_nt: TGCAGTGCTAGAGATACCCAGGGAATTAGTGAAAAACTGTTTTTT; cdr3_aa: CSARDTQGISEKLFF
j_call: TRBJ1-5; v_call: TRBV6-4; d_call: TRBD1; clone_size: -; cdr3_nt: TGTGCCAGCAGGAGACAGGGCCCCCAGCATTTT; cdr3_aa: CASRRQGPQHF
j_call: TRBJ1-1; v_call: TRBV5-1; d_call: TRBD1; clone_size: -; cdr3_nt: TGCGCCAGCAGCTCGTCCACAGGGGGCAGTCAGGGGACTGAAGCTTTCTTT; cdr3_aa: CASSSSTGGSQGTEAFF
j_call: TRBJ1-6; v_call: TRBV20-1; d_call: TRBD1; clone_size: few; cdr3_nt: TGCAGTGCTAGCACCCTACTAGGACAGGACTCACCCCTCCACTTT; cdr3_aa: CSASTLLGQDSPLHF
j_call: TRBJ2-7; v_call: TRBV7-8; d_call: TRBD1; clone_size: few; cdr3_nt: TGTGCCAGCGCGCAGCTAAGCCGGGACAGGGCCTACGAGCAGTACTTC; cdr3_aa: CASAQLSRDRAYEQYF
j_call: TRBJ2-7; v_call: TRBV2; d_call: TRBD2; clone_size: -; cdr3_nt: TGTGCCAGCTGTGGAAAACCCGGGACTAGCTACCACGAGCAGTACTTC; cdr3_aa: CASCGKPGTSYHEQYF
j_call: TRBJ2-3; v_call: TRBV2; d_call: TRBD2; clone_size: once; cdr3_nt: TGTGCCAGCAGGGGGACTAGCGGCTTGACAGATACGCAGTATTTT; cdr3_aa: CASRGTSGLTDTQYF
j_call: TRBJ1-2; v_call: TRBV29-1; d_call: -; clone_size: many; cdr3_nt: TGCAGCGTTGAACAGGACGTCTATGGCTACACCTTC; cdr3_aa: CSVEQDVYGYTF
j_call: TRBJ1-6; v_call: TRBV10-3; d_call: TRBD1; clone_size: -; cdr3_nt: TGTGCCATCAGTACACGACAGGGGGATTCACCCCTCCACTTT; cdr3_aa: CAISTRQGDSPLHF
j_call: TRBJ1-5; v_call: TRBV29-1; d_call: TRBD1; clone_size: once; cdr3_nt: TGCAGCAGGACAGGGCGAAATCAGCCCCAGCATTTT; cdr3_aa: CSRTGRNQPQHF
j_call: TRBJ1-4; v_call: TRBV2; d_call: -; clone_size: -; cdr3_nt: TGTGCCAGCCAGGACACCCCAACTAATGAAAAACTGTTTTTT; cdr3_aa: CASQDTPTNEKLFF
j_call: TRBJ1-1; v_call: TRBV10-3; d_call: TRBD1; clone_size: -; cdr3_nt: TGTGCCAGCAGTGAGCGGGACAGAATAGTATATTGGAACACTGAAGCTTTCTTT; cdr3_aa: CASSERDRIVYWNTEAFF
j_call: TRBJ1-5; v_call: TRBV3-1; d_call: -; clone_size: -; cdr3_nt: TGTGCCAGCAGCCAAGTGAGGGATCAGCCCCAGCATTTT; cdr3_aa: CASSQVRDQPQHF
j_call: TRBJ2-2; v_call: TRBV12-3/TRBV12-4; d_call: -; clone_size: many; cdr3_nt: TGTGCCAGCAGCTTAGGCGGCACCGGGGAGCTGTTTTTT; cdr3_aa: CASSLGGTGELFF
j_call: TRBJ1-4; v_call: TRBV9; d_call: -; clone_size: -; cdr3_nt: TGTGCCAGCAGCGTAGCCCCCTCGGACGGTAATGAAAAACTGTTTTTT; cdr3_aa: CASSVAPSDGNEKLFF
j_call: TRBJ2-7; v_call: TRBV7-2; d_call: TRBD2; clone_size: -; cdr3_nt: TGTGCCAGCAGCCAAGGATCGTCTAGCGGGAGGCCACGGGAGCAGTACTTC; cdr3_aa: CASSQGSSSGRPREQYF
j_call: TRBJ2-5; v_call: TRBV7-2; d_call: -; clone_size: once; cdr3_nt: TGTGCCAGCAGCCCCCGGGGCGGGACAGTAGAGACCCAGTACTTC; cdr3_aa: CASSPRGGTVETQYF
j_call: TRBJ1-3; v_call: TRBV9; d_call: -; clone_size: few; cdr3_nt: TGTGCCAGCAGCGTAGCACCGGGGAGGTCTGGAAACACCATATATTTT; cdr3_aa: CASSVAPGRSGNTIYF
j_call: TRBJ1-5; v_call: TRBV20-1; d_call: -; clone_size: -; cdr3_nt: TGCAGTGCGAGAAGGGGGGGCAGGGAGCCCCAGCATTTT; cdr3_aa: CSARRGGREPQHF
j_call: TRBJ2-2; v_call: TRBV27; d_call: TRBD1; clone_size: -; cdr3_nt: TGTGCCAGCAGTTTCGGGACAGGGGCGAACACCGGGGAGCTGTTTTTT; cdr3_aa: CASSFGTGANTGELFF
j_call: TRBJ1-1; v_call: TRBV5-6; d_call: TRBD1; clone_size: few; cdr3_nt: TGTGCCAGCAGCCGAAGTCGGGGGACAGGATTTATTGAAGCTTTCTTT; cdr3_aa: CASSRSRGTGFIEAFF